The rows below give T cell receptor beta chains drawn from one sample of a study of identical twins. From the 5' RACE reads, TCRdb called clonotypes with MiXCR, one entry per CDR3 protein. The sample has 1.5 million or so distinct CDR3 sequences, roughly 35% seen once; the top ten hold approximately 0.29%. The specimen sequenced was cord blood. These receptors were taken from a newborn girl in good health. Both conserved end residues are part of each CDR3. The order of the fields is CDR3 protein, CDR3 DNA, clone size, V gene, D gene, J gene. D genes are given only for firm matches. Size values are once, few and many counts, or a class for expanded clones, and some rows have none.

CASSLTGKLNTEAFF,TGTGCCAGCAGCTTAACAGGGAAGCTGAACACTGAAGCTTTCTTT,NA,TRBV7-2,NA,TRBJ1-1
CASSQVVSQETQYF,TGTGCCAGCAGCCAAGTCGTCAGCCAAGAGACCCAGTACTTC,NA,TRBV3-1,NA,TRBJ2-5
CASSFTGGDGYTF,TGTGCCAGCAGTTTTACAGGGGGCGACGGCTACACCTTC,many,TRBV27,TRBD1,TRBJ1-2
CAGSVHTIAGASPDTQYF,TGTGCCGGCAGCGTACATACTATAGCGGGGGCTTCCCCAGATACGCAGTATTTT,NA,TRBV4-2,TRBD2,TRBJ2-3
CATSGPDSSGNTIYF,TGTGCCACCAGTGGTCCAGACAGTTCTGGAAACACCATATATTTT,NA,TRBV24-1,NA,TRBJ1-3
CASSLRTVGDTEAFF,TGTGCCAGCAGCTTAAGGACAGTTGGGGACACTGAAGCTTTCTTT,few,TRBV7-2,NA,TRBJ1-1
CASRLGLFYGYTF,TGCGCCAGCCGATTAGGGCTGTTCTATGGCTACACCTTC,few,TRBV10-2,NA,TRBJ1-2
CASSLLAGGLDEQYF,TGTGCCAGCAGCCTCCTCGCGGGGGGGCTCGACGAGCAGTACTTC,few,TRBV7-2,TRBD2,TRBJ2-7
CASSLIYRQLNQPQHF,TGTGCCAGCAGTTTGATTTATCGGCAGCTCAATCAGCCCCAGCATTTT,few,TRBV27,NA,TRBJ1-5
CASTIDRTRLTQYF,TGTGCCAGCACCATCGACAGGACTCGATTGACCCAGTACTTC,many,TRBV28,NA,TRBJ2-5
CASSQGPGQGAVGNQPQHF,TGCGCCAGCAGCCAAGGACCGGGACAGGGGGCTGTCGGCAATCAGCCCCAGCATTTT,NA,TRBV4-1,TRBD1,TRBJ1-5
CASSFLNGDTQYF,TGCGCCAGCAGCTTTCTAAATGGAGATACGCAGTATTTT,few,TRBV5-1,NA,TRBJ2-3
CASSYSRYQETQYF,TGTGCCAGCAGTTACTCCAGGTACCAAGAGACCCAGTACTTC,few,TRBV6-2/TRBV6-3,NA,TRBJ2-5
CAGSLFGTDSGPLHF,TGTGCCGGCAGTTTATTTGGAACAGATAGTGGACCCCTCCACTTT,NA,TRBV27,NA,TRBJ1-6
CASTGSMNTEAFF,TGTGCCAGCACTGGGTCTATGAACACTGAAGCTTTCTTT,NA,TRBV6-1,NA,TRBJ1-1
CASSSDHRGTYNEQFF,TGCGCCAGCAGCTCGGACCACAGGGGTACCTACAATGAGCAGTTCTTC,NA,TRBV5-1,TRBD1,TRBJ2-1
CSARVRWEDEQFF,TGCAGTGCTAGAGTAAGGTGGGAGGATGAGCAGTTCTTC,NA,TRBV20-1,NA,TRBJ2-1
CASSVKGGDYGYTF,TGTGCCAGCAGTGTAAAGGGTGGTGACTATGGCTACACCTTC,few,TRBV6-1,NA,TRBJ1-2
CSARDSGSTDTQYF,TGCAGTGCTAGAGATAGCGGGAGCACAGATACGCAGTATTTT,many,TRBV20-1,TRBD2,TRBJ2-3
CSVEVRSPVTYGYTF,TGCAGCGTTGAAGTCCGCAGCCCTGTTACCTATGGCTACACCTTC,many,TRBV29-1,NA,TRBJ1-2
CASRTSGRYEQYF,TGTGCCAGCAGGACTAGCGGGAGGTACGAGCAGTACTTC,many,TRBV2,TRBD2,TRBJ2-7
CASSRQSGADTQYF,TGTGCCAGCAGTCGACAGTCCGGGGCAGATACGCAGTATTTT,NA,TRBV2,NA,TRBJ2-3
CASSYRLADEQYF,TGTGCCAGCAGTTACCGACTAGCCGACGAGCAGTACTTC,many,TRBV6-5,TRBD2,TRBJ2-7
CSAGEGIYEQYF,TGCAGTGCAGGGGAAGGAATCTACGAGCAGTACTTC,few,TRBV20-1,NA,TRBJ2-7
CASPPVEWGYGYTF,TGTGCCAGCCCACCCGTCGAGTGGGGCTATGGCTACACCTTC,NA,TRBV18,NA,TRBJ1-2
CASSLGLQSYNEQFF,TGTGCCAGCAGCCTTGGGCTTCAATCCTACAATGAGCAGTTCTTC,NA,TRBV11-2,NA,TRBJ2-1
CASSLGTDLADEQFF,TGCGCCAGCAGCTTGGGCACTGATCTAGCCGATGAGCAGTTCTTC,many,TRBV5-1,NA,TRBJ2-1
CASSPLAGGASYEQYF,TGTGCCAGCAGTCCCCTAGCGGGGGGAGCTTCCTACGAGCAGTACTTC,few,TRBV2,TRBD2,TRBJ2-7
CASSQVVGQGDPDTQYF,TGTGCCAGCAGCCAAGTGGTGGGACAGGGGGATCCAGATACGCAGTATTTT,few,TRBV4-2,TRBD1,TRBJ2-3
CASRPTTLYGYTF,TGTGCCAGCAGGCCGACGACTCTCTATGGCTACACCTTC,many,TRBV6-5,NA,TRBJ1-2
CSVARTGEYGEKLFF,TGCAGCGTTGCCAGGACAGGGGAATACGGCGAAAAACTGTTTTTT,NA,TRBV29-1,TRBD1,TRBJ1-4
CASSLVRQGRTFF,TGTGCCAGCAGTTTAGTGCGACAGGGGAGGACTTTCTTT,NA,TRBV27,TRBD1,TRBJ1-1
CASRPPPGTGAGNTIYF,TGTGCCAGCAGGCCCCCACCCGGGACAGGGGCTGGAAACACCATATATTTT,NA,TRBV7-9,TRBD1,TRBJ1-3